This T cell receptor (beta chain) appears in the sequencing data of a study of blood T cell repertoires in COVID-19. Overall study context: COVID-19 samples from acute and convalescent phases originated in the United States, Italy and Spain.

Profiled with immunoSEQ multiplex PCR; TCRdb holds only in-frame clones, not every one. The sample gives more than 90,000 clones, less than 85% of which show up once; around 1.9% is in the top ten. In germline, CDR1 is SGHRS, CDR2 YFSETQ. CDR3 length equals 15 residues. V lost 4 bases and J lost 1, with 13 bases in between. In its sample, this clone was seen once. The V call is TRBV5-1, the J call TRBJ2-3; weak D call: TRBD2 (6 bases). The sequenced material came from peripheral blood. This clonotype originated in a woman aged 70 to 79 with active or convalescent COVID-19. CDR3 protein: CASSPNGGGTDTQYF. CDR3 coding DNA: TGCGCCAGCAGCCCCAACGGAGGGGGCACAGATACGCAGTATTTT.